The clone carrying this T cell receptor (beta chain) was found once. The antigen remains undetermined. This specimen comes from a study of T-cell reconstitution after alpha-beta-depleted transplantation in children. Study-wide points: Reportedly, alpha-beta T cells present about two months post-transplant originated from several hundred expanded clones of graft origin. Where some patients showed high TCRbeta diversity at day 60, it came from recipient T cells and thymic progenitors that had survived. A year had passed since transplant, and T-cell counts and diversity by then came mostly from newly produced T cells.

This CDR3 comprises 14 residues. The junction had 5 bases not matched to a gene; V was cut back by 4 bases and J by 8 bases. CDR1 and CDR2 (germline): SGHAT, FQNNGV. Unique molecular identifiers featured in how the TCRbeta library was prepared. TCRdb re-analysed the PCR reads in MiXCR, keeping a single row per CDR3 protein. The sample has about 580,000 distinct CDR3 sequences, about 21% seen once. The receptor comes from a boy under two years old who had a stem cell transplant for acute myeloid leukemia, so the T cells may come from the graft donor. The sequencing used PBMCs, mostly from graft donor cells, collected 360 days after TCRalphabeta/CD19-depleted stem cell transplant. The chain joins TRBV11-2 to TRBJ1-6; the match to TRBD1 covers 7 bases. CDR3 loop: CASSSRQGDSPLHF. The CDR3 DNA follows: TGTGCCAGCAGCTCCCGACAGGGAGATTCACCCCTCCACTTT.